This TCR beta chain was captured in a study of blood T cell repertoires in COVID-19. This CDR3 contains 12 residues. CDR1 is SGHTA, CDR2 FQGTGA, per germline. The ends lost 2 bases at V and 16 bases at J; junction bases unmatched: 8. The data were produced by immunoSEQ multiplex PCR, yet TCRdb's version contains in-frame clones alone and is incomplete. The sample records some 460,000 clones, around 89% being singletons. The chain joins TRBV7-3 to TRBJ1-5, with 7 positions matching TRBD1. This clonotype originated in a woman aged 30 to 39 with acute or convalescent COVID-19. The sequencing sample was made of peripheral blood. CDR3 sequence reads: CASSLPGQREHF. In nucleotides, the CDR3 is TGTGCCAGCAGCTTACCGGGACAGAGGGAACATTTT.